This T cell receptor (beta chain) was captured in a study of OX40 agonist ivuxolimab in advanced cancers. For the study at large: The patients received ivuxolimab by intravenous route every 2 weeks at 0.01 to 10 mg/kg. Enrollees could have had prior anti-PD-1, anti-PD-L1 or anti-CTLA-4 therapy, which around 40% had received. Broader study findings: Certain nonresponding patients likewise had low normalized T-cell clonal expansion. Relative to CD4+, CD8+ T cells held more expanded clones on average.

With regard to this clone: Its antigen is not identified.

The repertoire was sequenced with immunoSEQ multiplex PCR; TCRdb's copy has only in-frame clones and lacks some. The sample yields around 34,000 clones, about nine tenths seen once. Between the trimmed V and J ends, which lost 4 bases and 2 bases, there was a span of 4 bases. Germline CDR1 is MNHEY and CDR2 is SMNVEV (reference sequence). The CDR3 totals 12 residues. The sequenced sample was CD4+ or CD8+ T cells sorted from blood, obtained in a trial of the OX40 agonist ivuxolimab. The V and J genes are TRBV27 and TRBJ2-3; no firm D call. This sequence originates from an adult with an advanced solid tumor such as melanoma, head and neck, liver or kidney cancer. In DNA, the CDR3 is TGTGCCAGCAGTTCCCCCACAGATACGCAGTATTTT. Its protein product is CASSSPTDTQYF.